The clone carrying this T cell receptor beta chain was seen only a few times. Its specificity is not known. Using immunoSEQ multiplex PCR, the repertoire was profiled, and TCRdb retains in-frame clones only, with some absent. The repertoire has around 5,000 clones, 69% of them found once; the top ten carry approximately 13%. The data belong to a study of coeliac disease. Study-level findings and limits: Of coeliac lamina propria samples, about 50% of the 18 held published gliadin-specific TRB sequences, versus 1 of 6 controls.

The receptor comes from a woman aged 35 to 49. Specimen: lymphocytes from the gut lamina propria.

Here the CDR3 DNA reads TGTGCCAGCAGTTTATGGGCTAGCGGGAGCGCAGATACGCAGTATTTT. It encodes CASSLWASGSADTQYF. V usage is TRBV28 and J usage is TRBJ2-3, with 10 bases fitting TRBD2. This CDR3 is 16 amino acids long. J lost 4 bases, V lost 0 bases, and 4 bases had no gene match. Germline V gene sequence: CDR1 MDHEN, CDR2 SYDVKM.